The table lists the clone carrying this T cell receptor beta chain with a few counts. Its antigen is unidentified. The J segment lost 4 bases and the V segment lost 3 bases, leaving 12 bases of the junction unmatched. This CDR3 is 16 amino acids long. Germline lookup yields CDR1 DFQATT and CDR2 SNEGSKA (reference sequence). This record comes from a study of T cells after yellow fever vaccination. Turning to the study itself: SMART-Seq v4 Ultra Low Input prepared libraries from low-cell fractions.

UMIs and a universal primer site were added when TCR cDNA was made by 5'RACE template switching. In TCRdb, the 5' RACE reads were re-called with MiXCR into one record per CDR3 protein. The sample contains approximately 550,000 distinct CDR3 sequences, about 13% of which appear only once. Regarding the study as a whole: Boosting was followed by the reappearance of most primary-vaccination clones (96% CD4, about 90% CD8).

V and J are TRBV20-1 and TRBJ2-3; 8 bases match TRBD2. The source material was PBMCs, sampled on the day of the yellow fever booster vaccination. This receptor was taken from a man aged 30 to 45 who received the YFV17D yellow fever vaccine. The DNA for the CDR3 is TGCAGTGCTAGTTCGCCGAGCGGGAGTACAGCAGATACGCAGTATTTT. It is translated as CSASSPSGSTADTQYF.